Listed here are 30 T cell receptor beta chains from one sample, sequenced in a study of follicular helper T cells after annual influenza vaccination. Using immunoSEQ multiplex PCR, the repertoire was profiled, and TCRdb retains in-frame clones only, with some absent. The sample lists more than 10,000 clones; about 78% were seen once. As for time point: 2014-2015 season, pre-vaccination. Specimen: CXCR5- memory CD4+ T cells sorted from blood, collected on the day of influenza vaccination. Receptors originate from an adult who received the influenza vaccine.

The chain recombines TRBV9 with TRBJ1-1; weak D call: TRBD1 (6 bases). The CDR3 has 16 amino acids. Germline V lookup: CDR1 SGDLS, CDR2 YYNGEE. V was clipped by 1 base and J by 0 bases, with 13 bases between them. The CDR3 sequence: CASSVQSTGLNTEAFF. CDR3 in DNA: TGTGCCAGCAGCGTACAATCCACAGGGTTGAACACTGAAGCTTTCTTT.

The chain has TRBV6-5 and TRBJ2-5; TRBD1 matches at 8 bases. CDR3 length: 14 residues. Unmatched junction bases numbered 4, after V lost 2 bases and J lost 5 bases. The germline V gene has CDR1 MNHEY and CDR2 SVGAGI. The CDR3 DNA follows: TGTGCCAGCAGTTACGACAGGGGTGGGGAGACCCAGTACTTC. This sequence encodes CASSYDRGGETQYF.

The J gene is TRBJ2-7, the V gene TRBV5-1; 7 bases map to TRBD1. CDR1 and CDR2 from the germline V gene are SGHRS and YFSETQ. The CDR3 covers 15 residues. V was pared by 0 bases and J by 3 bases, with 6 bases of the junction left unmatched. The CDR3 loop is CASSLGRTGGYEQYF. The CDR3 DNA follows: TGCGCCAGCAGCTTGGGGCGGACAGGCGGCTACGAGCAGTACTTC.

The genes are TRBV19 and TRBJ1-1; D may be TRBD1 (6 bases). V was clipped by 4 bases and J by 0 bases, with 18 bases between them. Germline CDR1 and CDR2: LNHDA and SQIVND (reference sequence). The CDR3 sequence is 17 residues long. In DNA form, the CDR3 reads TGTGCCAGTAGTACCCGCCACAGGGAAACTATGAACACTGAAGCTTTCTTT. This translates into CASSTRHRETMNTEAFF.

This chain links TRBV9 with TRBJ2-3; TRBD1 matches at 10 bases. J gave up 5 bases and V 2 bases, and 14 bases lay outside the gene matches. Germline V gives CDR1 SGDLS, CDR2 YYNGEE. The length of the CDR3 is 18 residues. CDR3 DNA sequence: TGTGCCAGCAGCGTTGGGGGTACGGGGACAGGGGCTAGAGATACGCAGTATTTT. Protein: CASSVGGTGTGARDTQYF.

The V gene is TRBV5-1, the J gene TRBJ2-1; maybe TRBD1 (5 bases). The V end lost 7 bases, the J end lost 12 bases, and 17 bases lay between the germline ends. The CDR3 runs 12 residues. Germline values: CDR1 SGHRS, CDR2 YFSETQ. The CDR3 loop reads CASGTGQSTQFF. The CDR3 DNA reads as TGCGCCAGCGGAACAGGTCAGAGTACGCAGTTCTTC.

The rearrangement uses TRBV5-1 and TRBJ2-5, with 9 bases identical to TRBD1. V dropped 4 bases and J dropped 3; count of bases not matched to a gene: 7. The CDR3 is 15 amino acids. Germline V gives CDR1 SGHRS, CDR2 YFSETQ. CDR3 DNA: TGCGCCAGCAGCAAAATTACAGGGGGCGAAGAGACCCAGTACTTC. It encodes CASSKITGGEETQYF.

V is TRBV6-5 and J is TRBJ1-1; D perhaps matches TRBD1 (5 bases). V lost 0 bases, J lost 0 bases, and 11 bases lay in between. This CDR3 is 16 amino acids long. CDR1 and CDR2 from the germline V gene are MNHEY and SVGAGI. CDR3 in DNA: TGTGCCAGCAGTTACTCTCGGACACCTCTGAACACTGAAGCTTTCTTT. This codes for CASSYSRTPLNTEAFF.

This chain links TRBV19 with TRBJ2-7; no firm D call. Germline values: CDR1 LNHDA, CDR2 SQIVND (reference sequence). This CDR3 comprises 14 residues. Trimming cost V 5 bases and J 5 bases, with 16 bases left between them. For the CDR3, the DNA is TGTGCCAGTAGTTGGTCACCTGGACCTCACGAGCAGTACTTC. Protein sequence: CASSWSPGPHEQYF.

The V gene is TRBV7-2, the J gene TRBJ2-6; D ambiguous. Germline V gene sequence: CDR1 SGHTA, CDR2 FQGNSA. The length of the CDR3 is 17 residues. The V end was cut by 1 base, the J end by 2 bases, with 12 bases between. CDR3 residues: CASSLVILGPGANVLTF. The CDR3, as DNA: TGTGCCAGCAGCTTAGTTATCTTAGGACCTGGGGCCAACGTCCTGACTTTC.

To note about this clone: Because the CDR3 is missing its conserved closing phenylalanine or tryptophan, this is likely a read error. The limits of the CDR3 on the DNA are not certain, so only TCRdb's listed CDR3 is given. The chain links TRBV7-9 to TRBJ1-1; no DNA check was done on the table's D call, TRBD1. The V gene's germline CDR1 is SEHNR and CDR2 FQNEAQ (reference sequence). The CDR3 is 13 residues long, counting both termini. The chain's CDR3 is CASSSSDRGLLNI.

This rearrangement joins TRBV11-3 to TRBJ1-2; the D gene is possibly TRBD1 (5 bases). CDR3 size: 14 residues. Germline-derived CDR1 and CDR2 are SGHNT and YENEEA. Trimming left V 1 base short and J 10 bases short, with 16 bases between. CDR3 nucleotides: TGTGCCAGCAGCTTAGTTAAGGGGTACGGTGACTACACCTTC. This codes for CASSLVKGYGDYTF.

The chain combines TRBV2 with TRBJ1-3; unclear D gene. The CDR3 is made up of 15 amino acids. Germline lookup yields CDR1 SNHLY and CDR2 FYNNEI. V shed 7 bases and J shed 0 bases, with 13 bases lying between them. CDR3 sequence: CASMGPPDSGNTIYF. The DNA for the CDR3 is TGTGCCAGCATGGGTCCTCCAGACTCTGGAAACACCATATATTTT.

The chain recombines TRBV6-1 with TRBJ2-3; tentative D call: TRBD2 (6 bases). CDR1 is MNHNS and CDR2 is SASEGT in the germline V gene. Trimming removed 2 bases from V and 7 bases from J, with 10 bases in between. The CDR3 extends over 13 amino acids. CDR3 DNA: TGTGCCAGCAGTGAAACCGGGGGTTATACGCAGTATTTT. Residues: CASSETGGYTQYF.

The chain joins TRBV18 to TRBJ2-1; D uncertain. Trimming shortened V by 6 bases and J by 0 bases, and 15 bases separated the two germline ends. The CDR3 runs to 16 residues. Germline CDR1 and CDR2: KGHSH and LQKENI. In nucleotides, the CDR3 is TGTGCCAGCTCCACTAAACCCCCGAGCTCCTACAATGAGCAGTTCTTC. Its translation is CASSTKPPSSYNEQFF.

V is TRBV19 and J is TRBJ1-2; unclear D gene. The CDR3 extends over 14 amino acids. Trimming pared 4 bases from V and 3 bases from J, leaving 12 bases between. From germline, CDR1 is LNHDA and CDR2 SQIVND (reference sequence). CDR3 residues: CASSRGTFDYGYTF. Here the CDR3 DNA reads TGTGCCAGTAGTAGAGGAACTTTCGACTATGGCTACACCTTC.

V is TRBV5-1 and J is TRBJ2-1; D is ambiguous. The CDR3 consists of 16 residues. The germline CDR1 and CDR2 sequences are SGHRS and YFSETQ. The V end lost 0 bases, the J end lost 2 bases, and 12 bases lay between the germline ends. The CDR3 coding sequence is TGCGCCAGCAGCTTGGCCGGTGTCCCCCCCTACAATGAGCAGTTCTTC. Residues: CASSLAGVPPYNEQFF.

V is TRBV11-2 and J is TRBJ1-2, with TRBD1 identical over 8 bases. The CDR3 totals 17 residues. V dropped 0 bases and J dropped 4; count of bases not matched to a gene: 10. Germline-derived CDR1 and CDR2 are SGHAT and FQNNGV. CDR3 residues: CASSLEGQSGGTYGYTF. DNA for the CDR3: TGTGCCAGCAGCTTAGAAGGACAGTCAGGGGGCACCTATGGCTACACCTTC. Filled out from reference TRBV11-2 and TRBJ1-2, the complete variable domain reads EAGVAQSPRYKIIEKRQSVAFWCNPISGHATLYWYQQILGQGPKLLIQFQNNGVVDDSQLPKDRFSAERLKGVDSTLKIQPAKLEDSAVYLCASSLEGQSGGTYGYTFGSGTRLTVV.

The V gene is TRBV5-6, the J gene TRBJ2-3, with TRBD2 matching over 13 bases. The CDR3 loop spans 16 amino acids. Germline assignment: CDR1 SGHDT and CDR2 YYEEEE. After removal of 4 bases from V and 3 bases from J, the junction contained 5 bases not matched to a gene. The CDR3 here is CASSALAGGQTDTQYF. CDR3 bases: TGTGCCAGCAGCGCACTAGCGGGGGGGCAAACAGATACGCAGTATTTT.

The genes are TRBV7-3 and TRBJ1-5; D is ambiguous. This CDR3 region has 13 residues. The germline V gene has CDR1 SGHTA and CDR2 FQGTGA. Trimming pared 3 bases from V and 7 bases from J, leaving 10 bases between. The CDR3 here is CASSLDGQQPQHF. CDR3 nucleotides: TGTGCCAGCAGCTTGGACGGGCAGCAGCCCCAGCATTTT.

This clone appeared once. CDR3 residues: CASSYSRGQTEAFF. The CDR3 DNA reads as TGTGCCAGCAGTTACTCGAGGGGCCAGACTGAAGCTTTCTTT. This chain uses TRBV6-5 with TRBJ1-1; D possibly corresponds to TRBD1 (5 bases). The CDR3 is made up of 14 amino acids. Germline CDR1 is MNHEY and CDR2 is SVGAGI. Trimming took off 0 bases at V and 5 bases at J, with 10 bases between the two ends.

The chain couples TRBV7-9 to TRBJ1-2; 7 bases are a match to TRBD1. The CDR3 is 14 amino acids. The junction had 6 bases not matched to a gene; V was cut back by 5 bases and J by 3 bases. Germline V gives CDR1 SEHNR, CDR2 FQNEAQ (reference sequence). The CDR3 protein is CASSIGTAHYGYTF. The DNA for the CDR3 is TGTGCCAGCAGCATAGGGACAGCTCACTATGGCTACACCTTC.

The chain links TRBV7-2 to TRBJ1-5, with D perhaps matching TRBD1 (5 bases). The V gene lost 3 bases and the J gene lost 0 bases, with 12 bases spanning the gap. The CDR3 length is 16 residues. Per the germline V gene, CDR1 is SGHTA and CDR2 is FQGNSA. CDR3 region: CASSFGGYYSNQPQHF. Here the CDR3 DNA reads TGTGCCAGCAGCTTCGGGGGATACTATAGCAATCAGCCCCAGCATTTT. Variable domain in full (rest from reference TRBV7-2 and TRBJ1-5): GAGVSQSPSNKVTEKGKDVELRCDPISGHTALYWYRQSLGQGLEFLIYFQGNSAPDKSGLPSDRFSAERTGGSVSTLTIQRTQQEDSAVYLCASSFGGYYSNQPQHFGDGTRLSIL.

This clone was picked up a small number of times. This rearrangement joins TRBV18 to TRBJ1-6; 8 bases agree with TRBD1. Per germline, CDR1 KGHSH and CDR2 LQKENI. Losses at the gene ends were 6 bases for V and 9 bases for J; bases not matched to a gene: 10. This CDR3 is 15 amino acids long. CDR3 region: CASSPATGEGSPLHF. In DNA form, the CDR3 reads TGTGCCAGCTCTCCGGCGACAGGGGAGGGTTCACCCCTCCACTTT.

Here the CDR3 DNA reads TGCGCCAGCAGCCAAGCGCCGACCTCCACAGATACGCAGTATTTT. Protein sequence: CASSQAPTSTDTQYF. V and J are TRBV4-3 and TRBJ2-3; D call uncertain. Between the trimmed V and J ends, which lost 1 base and 2 bases, there was a span of 10 bases. CDR1 and CDR2 from the germline V gene are LGHNA and YSLEER. CDR3 length equals 15 residues.

This clone was counted only a few times. J is TRBJ1-1 and V is TRBV5-1; D is unclear. The CDR3 is 13 residues long. CDR1 SGHRS and CDR2 YFSETQ come from the germline V gene. V was pared by 7 bases and J by 1 base, with 11 bases between. Written as DNA, the CDR3 is TGCGCCAGCTCCGGCGCCCCGAACACTGAAGCTTTCTTT. It yields the protein CASSGAPNTEAFF.

The sample holds a few counts of this clone. The V call is TRBV7-2, the J call TRBJ1-1; D not certain. Trimming took off 5 bases at V and 1 base at J, with 14 bases between the two ends. This CDR3 comprises 15 residues. Per germline, CDR1 SGHTA and CDR2 FQGNSA. The CDR3 bases are TGTGCCAGCAGCCCCCTTTGGGCGGAGAACACTGAAGCTTTCTTT. Amino acid sequence: CASSPLWAENTEAFF.

This chain links TRBV27 with TRBJ1-2; 8 nucleotides agree with TRBD1. V lost 5 bases to trimming and J lost 3 bases; unmatched junction nucleotides: 14. The V gene's germline CDR1 is MNHEY and CDR2 SMNVEV (reference sequence). CDR3 length equals 17 residues. CDR3 amino acids: CASSAIPGLRGHYGYTF. CDR3 in DNA: TGTGCCAGCAGTGCAATCCCGGGACTCAGGGGGCACTATGGCTACACCTTC.

The chain combines TRBV6-5 with TRBJ1-6; no firm D call. V gave up 0 bases and J gave up 6 bases, with 9 bases separating them. CDR1 is MNHEY, CDR2 SVGAGI, per germline. The CDR3 extends over 15 amino acids. The CDR3 nucleotides are TGTGCCAGCAGTTACTCCGATAGGCCTAATTCACCCCTCCACTTT. It encodes CASSYSDRPNSPLHF.

V usage is TRBV6-6 and J usage is TRBJ1-6, with unresolved D. Looked up from germline, CDR1 is MNHNY and CDR2 is SVGAGI (reference sequence). The V end was cut by 5 bases, the J end by 6 bases, with 11 bases between. CDR3 size: 14 residues. The CDR3 sequence: CASSLISGNSPLHF. The CDR3 DNA reads as TGTGCCAGCAGTCTCATTTCTGGTAATTCACCCCTCCACTTT.